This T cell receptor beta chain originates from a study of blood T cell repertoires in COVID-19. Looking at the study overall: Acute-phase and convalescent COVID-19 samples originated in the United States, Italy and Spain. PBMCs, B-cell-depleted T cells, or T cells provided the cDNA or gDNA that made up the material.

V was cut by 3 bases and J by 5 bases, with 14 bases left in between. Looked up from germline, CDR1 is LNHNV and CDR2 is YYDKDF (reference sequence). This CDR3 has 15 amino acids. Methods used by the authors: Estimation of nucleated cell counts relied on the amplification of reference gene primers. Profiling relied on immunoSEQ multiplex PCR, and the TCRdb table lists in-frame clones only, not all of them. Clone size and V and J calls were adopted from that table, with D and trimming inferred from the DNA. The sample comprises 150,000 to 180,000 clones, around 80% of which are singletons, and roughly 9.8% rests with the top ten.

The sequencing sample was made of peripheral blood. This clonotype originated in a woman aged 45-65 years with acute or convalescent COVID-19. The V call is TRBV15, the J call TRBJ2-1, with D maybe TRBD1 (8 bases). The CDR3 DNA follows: TGTGCCACCAGCAGGGGGGGGACAGGTGACAATGAGCAGTTCTTC. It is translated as CATSRGGTGDNEQFF.